One TCR beta chain is described in this entry. The data are from a study of T cell responses to AZD1222 COVID-19 vaccine. The V end lost 0 bases, the J end lost 0 bases, and 12 bases lay between the germline ends. The length of the CDR3 is 16 residues. CDR1 and CDR2 from the germline V gene are SGHRS and YFSETQ. Produced via immunoSEQ multiplex PCR; TCRdb's table is partial and in-frame only. The table includes 150,000 or so clones, roughly 91% detected once. This TCR derives from an adult in good health. This chain links TRBV5-1 with TRBJ1-1; maybe TRBD1 (5 bases). The material sequenced was peripheral blood, taken on day 0 of AZD1222 vaccination. CDR3 bases: TGCGCCAGCAGCTTGGAGGGGACGGACTTGAACACTGAAGCTTTCTTT. Protein: CASSLEGTDLNTEAFF. The entire variable domain, with the rest obtained from reference TRBV5-1 and TRBJ1-1, is as follows: KAGVTQTPRYLIKTRGQQVTLSCSPISGHRSVSWYQQTPGQGLQFLFEYFSETQRNKGNFPGRFSGRQFSNSRSEMNVSTLELGDSALYLCASSLEGTDLNTEAFFGQGTRLTVV.